This T cell receptor beta chain was captured by sequencing in a study of cytomegalovirus exposure and HLA in healthy donors. General study points: Most CMV-associated TCR beta chains were later found to appear HLA-restricted.

PCR amplification relied on 60 Vbeta primers (plus 13 Jbeta primers). Clones were sequenced by immunoSEQ multiplex PCR, and TCRdb holds only the in-frame ones, with some missing. Counted here are under 250,000 clones, more than 75% occurring once; the ten biggest clones make up nearly 6%. This CDR3 is built from 15 residues. The germline V gene encodes CDR1 SEHNR and CDR2 FQNEAQ (reference sequence). The table lists this clone with a count of one. No antigen is known for it. A read error may produce the germline difference seen at one junction end. Sequencing was done on a sample of PBMCs. The sequence came from a man in his forties in good health and CMV-seropositive. The J gene is TRBJ1-2, the V gene TRBV7-9, with 9 bases lining up with TRBD1. The CDR3 nucleotides are TGTTCCAGCAGCCCCTCAGGACAGGGGCTCTATGGCTACACCTTC. It is translated as CSSSPSGQGLYGYTF.